The TCR beta chain under discussion was sequenced for a study of Graves' ophthalmopathy and Graves' hyperthyroidism. Broader study findings: A 13-signature model separated ophthalmopathy from stable hyperthyroidism, reaching around 90% sensitivity and about 81% specificity cross-validated. Sensitivity reached roughly 70% and specificity 72% to 80% when the model predicted ophthalmopathy progression.

Amplifying from RNA transcripts, the study obtained TCR beta CDR3 regions. HTBI primers were used in a first-round RT-PCR, which preceded a second-round multiplex PCR. MiXCR, run by TCRdb on the multiplex PCR reads, gives a single entry per CDR3 protein. There are approximately 700,000 distinct CDR3 sequences in the sample; over 40% occur only once, and around 3.3% lies in the top ten. Concerning this clonotype itself: Its cognate antigen is unknown. Relative to the germline gene, one junction end is altered; a read error may explain this.

The CDR3 consists of 15 residues. Germline V gene data show CDR1 as ENHRY and CDR2 as SYGVKD. Clinical symptoms, serum thyroxine, TRAb, thyroid ultrasound and orbital computed tomography determined diagnosis. Sequencing used peripheral blood. The genes are TRBV10-3 and TRBJ2-5; the D call may be TRBD1 or TRBD2 (5 bases each). This sequence was found in an adult man with Graves' ophthalmopathy. The CDR3 DNA reads as TGTGCCAGCAGTAGAGGGCTGGGGCCACAAGGGACCCAGTACTTC. It translates to CASSRGLGPQGTQYF.